This entry concerns a single T cell receptor beta chain. Its antigen is currently not known. No clone much larger than this one lies a single base away; base qualities are absent. These data come from a study of cytomegalovirus exposure and HLA in healthy donors (dated by TCRdb to about 2017). In the study overall: According to a later analysis, the 120 or so validation repertoires were produced on the same platform as the approximately 600 repertoires of the first cohort. To predict cytomegalovirus infection status, the study brought together high-throughput TCR immunosequencing, statistical association of individual TCRs with disease status, and machine learning. The study aimed to test whether cataloging public T cell receptors could reveal signatures of past pathogen exposure. Besides the first cohort of 666 subjects, a separate validation cohort made up of over 100 different subjects was used.

The donors were included in the validation cohort of some 110 subjects, a group kept apart from the roughly 700-subject first cohort. The CDR3 runs 15 amino acids, cysteine and phenylalanine included. Just the 45-base CDR3 DNA is kept, in frame starting at base 1. Cut back by 3 bases and 0 bases, the V and J ends lie 9 bases apart. Via the germline V gene (reference sequence), CDR1 is MNHEY and CDR2 SMNVEV. Library construction relied on the immunoSEQ multiplex PCR assay. The paper's data handling went like this. A statistical classification framework was built to diagnose cytomegalovirus status from the catalog of TCR beta chain sequences. TCRdb obtained this table from immuneACCESS and retained in-frame rearrangements with V and J assigned. These tables miss some clones; where compared with another copy, unresolved V genes account for less than half of the shortfall, and the remainder is unexplained. V, J and clone size are those of that table, while D and trimming were read from the DNA. The sample records 100,000 to 120,000 clones, roughly 89% of which are singletons. 1.5% to 2% of the sample goes to the ten largest clones.

What the work shows at the level of the full study, not this receptor alone: A total of roughly 160 TCR beta chains were listed by the study as associated with cytomegalovirus. Subsequent analysis determined that TCRs grouped into clusters in the first cohort also showed a tendency toward co-occurrence across the roughly 120 validation repertoires, and roughly 95% of cluster scores exceeded 0. Most TCR sequences were observed very rarely across donors, whereas some public TCRs were present in many individuals. In vitro tests confirmed that three of the cytomegalovirus-associated TCR beta chains recognize cytomegalovirus antigens. The classifier was reported to diagnose cytomegalovirus status with high specificity and sensitivity in both the original and validation cohorts. All 120 or so repertoires were used to score co-occurrence in the validation cohort in a later analysis, because that analysis had no HLA typing for the cohort. According to the authors, the approach could potentially be generalized to other disease states and immunological phenotypes.

This sequence uses TRBV27 and TRBJ2-1, with the D gene not confidently named. This clonotype originated in a woman in her late teens or twenties in good health and CMV-seronegative. Input material: PBMCs. This receptor has the CDR3 CASSLRTSSYNEQFF. The bases read TGTGCCAGCAGTTTGAGAACGAGCTCCTACAATGAGCAGTTCTTC.